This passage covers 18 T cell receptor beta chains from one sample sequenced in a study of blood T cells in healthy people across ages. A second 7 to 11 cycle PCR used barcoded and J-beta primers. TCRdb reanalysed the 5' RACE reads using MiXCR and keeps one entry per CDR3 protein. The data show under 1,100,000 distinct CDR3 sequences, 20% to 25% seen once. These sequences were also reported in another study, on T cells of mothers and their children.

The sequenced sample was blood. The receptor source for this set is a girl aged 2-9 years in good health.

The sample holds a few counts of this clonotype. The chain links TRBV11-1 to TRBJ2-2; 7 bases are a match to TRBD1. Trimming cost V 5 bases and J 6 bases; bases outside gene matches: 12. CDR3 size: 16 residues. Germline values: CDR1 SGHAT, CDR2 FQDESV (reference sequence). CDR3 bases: TGTGCCAGCAGCAAAGGGAAGACAGGGATGGCCGGGGAGCTGTTTTTT. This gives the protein CASSKGKTGMAGELFF.

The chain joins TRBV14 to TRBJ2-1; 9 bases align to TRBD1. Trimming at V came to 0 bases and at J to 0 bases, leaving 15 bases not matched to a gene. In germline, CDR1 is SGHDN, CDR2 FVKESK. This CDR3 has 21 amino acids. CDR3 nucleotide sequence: TGTGCCAGCAGCCAAGAAATGGACAGGGGACGCTCGCAGGTCTCCTACAATGAGCAGTTCTTC. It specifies CASSQEMDRGRSQVSYNEQFF.

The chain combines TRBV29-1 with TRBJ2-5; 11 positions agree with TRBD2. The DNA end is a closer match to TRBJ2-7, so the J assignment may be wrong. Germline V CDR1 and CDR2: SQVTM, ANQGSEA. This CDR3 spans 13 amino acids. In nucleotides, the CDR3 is TGCAGCGTGGGGGCTAGCGGGAGGTACGAGCAGTACTTC. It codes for CSVGASGRYEQYF.

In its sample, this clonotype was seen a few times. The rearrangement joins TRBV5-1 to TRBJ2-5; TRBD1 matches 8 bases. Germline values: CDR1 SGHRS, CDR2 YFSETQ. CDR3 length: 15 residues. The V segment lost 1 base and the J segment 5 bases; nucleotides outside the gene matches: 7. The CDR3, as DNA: TGCGCCAGCAGCTTGCAGCAGGGGGCTATGGAGACCCAGTACTTC. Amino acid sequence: CASSLQQGAMETQYF.

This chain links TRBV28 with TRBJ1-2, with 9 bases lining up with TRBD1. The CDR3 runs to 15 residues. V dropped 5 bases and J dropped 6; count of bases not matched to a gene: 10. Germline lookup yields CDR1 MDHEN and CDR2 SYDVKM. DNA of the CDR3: TGTGCCAGCAGTCCGTCGAGGGGACAGGGTGATGGCTACACCTTC. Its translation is CASSPSRGQGDGYTF.

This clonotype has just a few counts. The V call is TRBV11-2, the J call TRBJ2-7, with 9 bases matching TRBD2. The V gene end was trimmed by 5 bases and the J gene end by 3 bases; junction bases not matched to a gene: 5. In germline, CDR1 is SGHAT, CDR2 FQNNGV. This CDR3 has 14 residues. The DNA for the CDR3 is TGTGCCAGCAGCACCCTAGCGGGGATCTACGAGCAGTACTTC. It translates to CASSTLAGIYEQYF.

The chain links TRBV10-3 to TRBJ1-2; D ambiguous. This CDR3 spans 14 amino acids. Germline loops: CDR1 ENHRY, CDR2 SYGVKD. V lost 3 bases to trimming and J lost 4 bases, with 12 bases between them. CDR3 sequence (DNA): TGTGCCATCAGTGAAGTCGACGGTATCTATGGCTACACCTTC. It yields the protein CAISEVDGIYGYTF.

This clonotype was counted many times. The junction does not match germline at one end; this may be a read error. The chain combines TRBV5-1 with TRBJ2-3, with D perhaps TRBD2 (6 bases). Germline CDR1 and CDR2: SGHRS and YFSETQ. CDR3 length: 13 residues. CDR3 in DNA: TGTGCCAGCAGCTTAGGCGGGGAAGATACGCAGTATTTT. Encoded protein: CASSLGGEDTQYF.

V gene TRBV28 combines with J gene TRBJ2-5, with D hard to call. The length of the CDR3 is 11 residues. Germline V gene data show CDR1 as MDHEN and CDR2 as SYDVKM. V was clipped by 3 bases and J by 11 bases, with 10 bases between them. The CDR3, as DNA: TGTGCCAGCAGTTTCCCAGAGGAGCAGTACTTC. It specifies CASSFPEEQYF.

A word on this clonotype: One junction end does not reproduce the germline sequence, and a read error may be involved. The DNA of the CDR3 is TGTGCCAGCAGCTTAGCGGGGAACGAGCAGCACTTC. It specifies CASSLAGNEQHF. The chain is built from TRBV7-2 and TRBJ2-7; D gene unclear. The CDR3 has 12 amino acids. Germline loops: CDR1 SGHTA, CDR2 FQGNSA.

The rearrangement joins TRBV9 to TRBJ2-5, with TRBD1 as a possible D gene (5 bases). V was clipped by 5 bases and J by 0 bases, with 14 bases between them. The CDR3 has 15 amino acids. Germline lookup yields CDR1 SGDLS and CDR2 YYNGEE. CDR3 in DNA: TGTGCCAGCAGTCCCGTCACAGGCTACCAAGAGACCCAGTACTTC. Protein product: CASSPVTGYQETQYF.

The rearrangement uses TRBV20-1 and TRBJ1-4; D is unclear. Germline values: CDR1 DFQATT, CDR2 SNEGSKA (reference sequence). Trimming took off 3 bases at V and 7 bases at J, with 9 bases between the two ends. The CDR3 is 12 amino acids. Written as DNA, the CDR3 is TGCAGTGCTAGGCCCTTCGGTGAAAAACTGTTTTTT. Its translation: CSARPFGEKLFF.

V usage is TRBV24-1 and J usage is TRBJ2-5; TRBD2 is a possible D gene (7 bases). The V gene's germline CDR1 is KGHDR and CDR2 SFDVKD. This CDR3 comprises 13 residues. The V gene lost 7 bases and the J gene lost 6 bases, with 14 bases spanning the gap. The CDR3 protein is CATRGGGEQTQYF. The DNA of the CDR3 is TGTGCCACCAGGGGGGGGGGCGAACAGACCCAGTACTTC.

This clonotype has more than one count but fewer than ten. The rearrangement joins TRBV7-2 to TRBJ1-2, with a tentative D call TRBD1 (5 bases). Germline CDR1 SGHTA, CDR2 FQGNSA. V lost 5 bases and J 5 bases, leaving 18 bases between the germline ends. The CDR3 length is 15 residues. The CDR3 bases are TGTGCCAGCAGCCCATCTCCGGGGGTGCAATATGGCTACACCTTC. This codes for CASSPSPGVQYGYTF.

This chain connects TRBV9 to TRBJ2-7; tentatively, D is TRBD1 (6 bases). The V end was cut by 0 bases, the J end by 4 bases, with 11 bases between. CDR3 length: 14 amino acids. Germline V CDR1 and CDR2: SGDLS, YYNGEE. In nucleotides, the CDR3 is TGTGCCAGCAGCGTAGAGGGACATCCTTACGAGCAGTACTTC. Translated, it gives CASSVEGHPYEQYF.

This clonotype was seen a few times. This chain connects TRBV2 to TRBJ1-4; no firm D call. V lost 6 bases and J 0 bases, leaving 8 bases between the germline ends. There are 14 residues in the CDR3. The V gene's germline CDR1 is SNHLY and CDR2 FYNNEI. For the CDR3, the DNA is TGTGCCAGCAGGTGGCTTGCAACTAATGAAAAACTGTTTTTT. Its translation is CASRWLATNEKLFF. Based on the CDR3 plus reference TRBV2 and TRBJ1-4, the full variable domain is EPEVTQTPSHQVTQMGQEVILRCVPISNHLYFYWYRQILGQKVEFLVSFYNNEISEKSEIFDDQFSVERPDGSNFTLKIRSTKLEDSAMYFCASRWLATNEKLFFGSGTQLSVL.

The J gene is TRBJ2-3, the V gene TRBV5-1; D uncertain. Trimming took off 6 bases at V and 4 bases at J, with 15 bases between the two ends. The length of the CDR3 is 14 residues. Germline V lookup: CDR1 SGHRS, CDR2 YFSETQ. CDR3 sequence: CASKWRFEADTQYF. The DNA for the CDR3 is TGCGCCAGCAAGTGGCGGTTTGAGGCAGATACGCAGTATTTT.

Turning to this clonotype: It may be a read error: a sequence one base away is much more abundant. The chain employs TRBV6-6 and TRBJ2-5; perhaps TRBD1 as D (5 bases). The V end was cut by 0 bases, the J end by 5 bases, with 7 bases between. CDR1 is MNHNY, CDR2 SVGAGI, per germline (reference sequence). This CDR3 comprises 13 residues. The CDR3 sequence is CASSYSPGETQYF. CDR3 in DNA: TGTGCCAGCAGTTACTCGCCAGGGGAGACCCAGTACTTC.